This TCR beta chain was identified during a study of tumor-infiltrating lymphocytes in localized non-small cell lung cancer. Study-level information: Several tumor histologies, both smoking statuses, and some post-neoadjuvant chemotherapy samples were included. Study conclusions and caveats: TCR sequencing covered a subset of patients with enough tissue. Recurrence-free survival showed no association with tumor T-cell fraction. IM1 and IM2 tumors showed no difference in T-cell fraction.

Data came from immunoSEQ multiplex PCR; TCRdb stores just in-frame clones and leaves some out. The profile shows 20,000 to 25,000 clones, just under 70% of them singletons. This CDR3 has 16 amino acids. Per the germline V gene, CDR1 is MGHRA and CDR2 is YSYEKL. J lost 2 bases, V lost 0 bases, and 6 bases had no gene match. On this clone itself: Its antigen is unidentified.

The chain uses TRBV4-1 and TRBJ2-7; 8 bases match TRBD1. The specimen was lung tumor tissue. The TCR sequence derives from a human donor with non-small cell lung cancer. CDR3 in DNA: TGCGCCAGCAGCCAAGATGGACAGGGATTGCCCTACGAGCAGTACTTC. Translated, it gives CASSQDGQGLPYEQYF.